This T cell receptor beta chain was recovered during a study of T cell repertoires in cytomegalovirus infection. Study-level findings and limits: Dominating the ex vivo response were TCR beta clonotypes that were CMV-specific and HLA-C-restricted.

This clonotype was seen only a few times. Its antigen is currently unknown. TCRdb ran MiXCR on the reads and lists one entry per CDR3 protein. The table has roughly 130,000 distinct CDR3 sequences, about 10% seen once. Trimming removed 5 bases at V and 0 bases at J, with 14 bases between. Germline V gene sequence: CDR1 PRHDT, CDR2 FYEKMQ (reference sequence). This CDR3 region has 16 residues. The gene calls are TRBV13 and TRBJ2-1, with D possibly matching TRBD1 (5 bases). The sequence was obtained from a human donor in good health (CMV status not recorded). Some clones in this sample may be carry-over from other donors' samples. Sequenced material: PBMCs. Here the CDR3 DNA reads TGTGCCAGCAGCGAGGATCGTACAGGCTCCTACAATGAGCAGTTCTTC. Translated, it gives CASSEDRTGSYNEQFF.